This T cell receptor (beta chain) is from a study of CD8+ T cells in alopecia areata. For the study at large: Tofacitinib dosing lasted 6 to 18 months, which was then followed by 6 months off drug.

Sequencing used cDNA as its template, made by extracting RNA and reverse transcribing it. Assay used: immunoSEQ multiplex PCR; TCRdb lists only in-frame clones, some missing. The repertoire holds 190,000 or so clones, approximately 56% seen once, with around 3% in the top ten. Regarding this clone: This specimen includes other DNA sequences encoding the same CDR3.

Stated treatment: oral pan-JAK inhibitor, 5-10 mg twice daily. The germline gives CDR1 MNHEY, CDR2 SVGAGI. V was shortened by 2 bases and J by 5 bases, with 9 bases between the two germline ends. The CDR3 runs to 13 residues. J is TRBJ1-1 and V is TRBV6-5; the D gene is possibly TRBD1 (5 bases). The source of this sequence is a human donor with alopecia areata. This specimen consisted of CD4+ T cells sorted from blood, obtained at week 4, from a patient treated with tofacitinib. This CDR3 is CASSYGAGTEAFF. CDR3 DNA sequence: TGTGCCAGCAGTTACGGGGCAGGGACTGAAGCTTTCTTT.